This T cell receptor beta chain derives from a study of breast tumors, draining lymph nodes, adjacent tissues. The CDR3 has 16 residues. V was cut by 3 bases and J by 8 bases, with 21 bases left in between. Looked up from germline, CDR1 is SGDLS and CDR2 is YYNGEE. General study results and limits: Compared with lymph nodes, tumors were less diverse; compared with nontumor tissue, more. Luminal-like breast cancer showed significantly greater tumor-nontumor repertoire similarity than basal-like breast cancer did. The data were judged consistent with most tumor T cells coming from lymph node and expanding in tumor. Tumor T cell lymph node origin was a supported hypothesis, not proven.

This clonotype occurred many times. Its antigen is unidentified. In TCRdb, the multiplex PCR reads were re-called with MiXCR into one record per CDR3 protein. The repertoire has 10,000 to 15,000 distinct CDR3 sequences, 35% to 40% of them found once; the top ten carry roughly 15%. Sequencing used breast tumor tissue. The source is a female donor with breast cancer. Some clones in this sample may be carry-over from other donors' samples. The chain employs TRBV9 and TRBJ2-4, with D maybe TRBD2 (6 bases). For the CDR3, the DNA is TGTGCCAGCAGCGCCCGGCCGGGACCCGGAGGGGACATTCAGTACTTC. As protein: CASSARPGPGGDIQYF.